One and the same sample provided the 13 T cell receptor beta chains below, sequenced in a study of cytomegalovirus exposure and HLA in healthy donors. Sequencing used immunoSEQ multiplex PCR; TCRdb keeps in-frame clones, though not all of them. The sample consists of just under 75,000 clones, around 94% of them appearing once. The sequenced sample was PBMCs. The receptors originated from a woman between 18 and 29 years old in good health and CMV-seropositive.

In the case of this clone: The same CDR3 is also encoded by other DNA sequences in this sample. J is TRBJ2-3 and V is TRBV5-6; D is possibly TRBD2 (6 bases). The CDR3 is made up of 13 amino acids. In germline, CDR1 is SGHDT, CDR2 YYEEEE. V was trimmed by 2 bases and J by 3 bases, leaving 7 bases between them. CDR3 DNA sequence: TGTGCCAGCAGCTTACGGGGGACAGATACGCAGTATTTT. Translating it yields CASSLRGTDTQYF.

The chain couples TRBV5-8 to TRBJ2-1; 8 positions match TRBD1. Germline assignment: CDR1 SGHTS and CDR2 YDEGEE. The CDR3 runs 15 residues. The J segment lost 9 bases and the V segment lost 1 base, leaving 9 bases of the junction unmatched. CDR3 sequence: CASSLYRTGIREQFF. Here the CDR3 DNA reads TGTGCCAGCAGCTTGTATAGGACAGGGATTCGTGAGCAGTTCTTC.

This clone came up a few times. This chain uses TRBV7-6 with TRBJ1-1; D uncertain. This CDR3 has 14 amino acids. V lost 5 bases and J 0 bases, leaving 10 bases between the germline ends. The germline V gene encodes CDR1 SGHVS and CDR2 FNYEAQ. CDR3 sequence: CASSPRTLNTEAFF. The CDR3 DNA sequence: TGTGCCAGCAGCCCCAGGACTCTGAACACTGAAGCTTTCTTT.

The chain employs TRBV5-1 and TRBJ2-5; the D is unclear. Germline assignment: CDR1 SGHRS and CDR2 YFSETQ. The CDR3 has 16 amino acids. V lost 0 bases, J lost 2 bases, and 14 bases lay in between. The chain's CDR3 is CASSLAGSPGQETQYF. As DNA, the CDR3 is TGCGCCAGCAGCTTGGCCGGTAGTCCGGGTCAAGAGACCCAGTACTTC.

CDR3 DNA sequence: TGTGCCAGCAGCTTGGCTCCAGGGGGACACAATTCACCCCTCCACTTT. Translating it yields CASSLAPGGHNSPLHF. The chain employs TRBV5-4 and TRBJ1-6, with 7 bases matching TRBD1. The length of the CDR3 is 16 residues. After removal of 0 bases from V and 7 bases from J, the junction contained 7 bases not matched to a gene. Germline assignment: CDR1 SGHNT and CDR2 YYREEE (reference sequence).

This chain joins TRBV5-8 and TRBJ2-5; D not certain. The CDR3 totals 10 residues. The germline gives CDR1 SGHTS, CDR2 YDEGEE. Trimming took 5 bases from V and 4 from J, leaving 3 bases between them. CDR3 loop: CASRRETQYF. The CDR3 region has the DNA TGTGCCAGCAGGAGAGAGACCCAGTACTTC.

This clone was observed a few times. The rearrangement uses TRBV5-4 and TRBJ2-7; 7 positions match TRBD1. Germline CDR1 and CDR2: SGHNT and YYREEE (reference sequence). The CDR3 totals 14 residues. V was pared by 2 bases and J by 4 bases, with 6 bases of the junction left unmatched. The CDR3 coding sequence is TGTGCCAGCAGCTTTGGCGACAGGGCATACGAGCAGTACTTC. Protein: CASSFGDRAYEQYF. The whole variable domain, remainder taken from reference TRBV5-4 and TRBJ2-7, is ETGVTQSPTHLIKTRGQQVTLRCSSQSGHNTVSWYQQALGQGPQFIFQYYREEENGRGNFPPRFSGLQFPNYSSELNVNALELDDSALYLCASSFGDRAYEQYFGPGTRLTVT.

The chain recombines TRBV5-6 with TRBJ2-3, with TRBD2 matching 8 bases. In germline, CDR1 is SGHDT, CDR2 YYEEEE. V shed 0 bases and J 11 bases; nucleotides not matched to a gene: 20. This CDR3 is 18 amino acids long. DNA of the CDR3: TGTGCCAGCAGCTTGGCCGGGACGGGGGGGACTAAAGGGAGTGGGCAGTATTTT. This sequence encodes CASSLAGTGGTKGSGQYF.

The rearrangement joins TRBV5-5 to TRBJ1-1; 8 positions agree with TRBD1. V was pared by 0 bases and J by 1 base, with 8 bases of the junction left unmatched. The CDR3 has 17 residues. Germline loops: CDR1 SGHKS, CDR2 YYEKEE (reference sequence). CDR3 in amino acids: CASSLGPNRGGNTEAFF. DNA for the CDR3: TGTGCCAGCAGCTTGGGACCCAACAGGGGGGGGAACACTGAAGCTTTCTTT.

This clone was recorded once. This chain connects TRBV2 to TRBJ2-7; TRBD2 might be the D (6 bases). In germline, CDR1 is SNHLY, CDR2 FYNNEI. V was cut by 8 bases and J by 0 bases, with 17 bases left in between. There are 15 residues in the CDR3. CDR3 residues: CASQHPGESSYEQYF. The CDR3 coding sequence is TGTGCCAGCCAGCATCCGGGGGAAAGCTCCTACGAGCAGTACTTC.

This chain joins TRBV27 and TRBJ2-4, with 8 bases aligning to TRBD2. The germline V gene encodes CDR1 MNHEY and CDR2 SMNVEV (reference sequence). The CDR3 runs to 13 residues. V shed 8 bases and J 8 bases; nucleotides not matched to a gene: 8. The CDR3 DNA is TGTGCCAGCTGGAAGGGACTAGGATACATTCAGTACTTC. Its protein product is CASWKGLGYIQYF.

The gene calls are TRBV6-5 and TRBJ1-5; the D gene is possibly TRBD1 (5 bases). The germline gives CDR1 MNHEY, CDR2 SVGAGI. The V end lost 2 bases, the J end lost 0 bases, and 8 bases lay between the germline ends. This CDR3 has 15 residues. CDR3 DNA sequence: TGTGCCAGCAGTTACCGACAGTATAGCAATCAGCCCCAGCATTTT. As protein: CASSYRQYSNQPQHF.

This chain joins TRBV7-2 and TRBJ2-3, with D possibly being TRBD1 (5 bases). From germline, CDR1 is SGHTA and CDR2 FQGNSA. V shed 5 bases and J shed 5 bases, with 14 bases lying between them. There are 14 residues in the CDR3. Here the CDR3 DNA reads TGTGCCAGCAGCCCCCAAGGGGTGATAGATACGCAGTATTTT. Translation gives CASSPQGVIDTQYF.